This T cell receptor (beta chain) is from a study of cytomegalovirus exposure and HLA in healthy donors. Regarding the study as a whole: It is likely that the observed cluster of highly shared sequence variants was a sequencing artifact. An analysis that came later showed most CMV-associated TCR beta chains appearing HLA-restricted. Productive status was seen about 87% or about 30% of the time for most TCR beta V segments in an earlier analysis.

In regard to this clone: Antigen specificity is unknown.

PCR employed 60 Vbeta and 13 Jbeta primers. Generated by immunoSEQ multiplex PCR, the TCRdb table keeps only in-frame clones and is missing some. The data contain approximately 220,000 clones, roughly 83% of them singletons. J was trimmed by 4 bases and V by 4 bases; bases with no gene match: 6. The length of the CDR3 is 15 residues. Germline V gives CDR1 MGHRA, CDR2 YSYEKL. The rearrangement uses TRBV4-1 and TRBJ2-1; TRBD1 matches at 8 bases. The sequence derives from a boy between 2 and 10 years old in good health and CMV-seronegative. The sequencing input was PBMCs. CDR3 residues: CASSPTGGTYNEQFF. CDR3 coding DNA: TGCGCCAGCAGCCCAACAGGGGGGACATACAATGAGCAGTTCTTC.